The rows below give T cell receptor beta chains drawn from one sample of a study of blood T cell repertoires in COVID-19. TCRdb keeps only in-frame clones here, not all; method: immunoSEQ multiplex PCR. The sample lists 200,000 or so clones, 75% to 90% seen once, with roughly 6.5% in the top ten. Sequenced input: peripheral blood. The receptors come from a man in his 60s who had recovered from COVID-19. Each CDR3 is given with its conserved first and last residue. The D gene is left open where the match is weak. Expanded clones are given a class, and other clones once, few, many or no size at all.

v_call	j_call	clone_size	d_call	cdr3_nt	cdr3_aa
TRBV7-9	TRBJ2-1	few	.	TGTGCCAGCAGCTTTTCGACAGCAAGGAAGTTCTTC	CASSFSTARKFF
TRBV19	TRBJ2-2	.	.	TGTGCCAGTAGTCCAACAGACAGGATCACCGGGGAGCTGTTTTTT	CASSPTDRITGELFF
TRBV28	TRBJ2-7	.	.	TGTGCCAGCAGAGAGAGGTACGAGCAGTACTTC	CASRERYEQYF
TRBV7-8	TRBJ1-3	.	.	TGTGCCAGCAGCCCTAGAGAGACGCGGGACACCATATATTTT	CASSPRETRDTIYF
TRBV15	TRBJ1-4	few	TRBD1	TGTGCCACCAATCACAGGGACAGAGAAAAACTGTTTTTT	CATNHRDREKLFF
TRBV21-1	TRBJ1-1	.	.	TGTGCCAGCAGCAAACGTCCTGTGCAGAACAGGGGAAGGAGCACTGAAGCTTTCTTT	CASSKRPVQNRGRSTEAFF
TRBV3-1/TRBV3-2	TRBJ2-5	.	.	TGTGCCAGCAGCCCGGGCGGAGGTGAGACCCAGTACTTC	CASSPGGGETQYF
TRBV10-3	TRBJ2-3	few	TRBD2	TGTGCCATAAGGGTAGCGGGGAGTGCAGATACGCAGTATTTT	CAIRVAGSADTQYF
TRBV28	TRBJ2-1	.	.	TGTGCCAGCAGTCCCCCTATGTTCTCCTACAATGAGCAGTTCTTC	CASSPPMFSYNEQFF
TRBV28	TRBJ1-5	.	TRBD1	TGTGCCAGCAGTACTCCTGGGACAGGGGCGGATCAGCCCCAGCATTTT	CASSTPGTGADQPQHF
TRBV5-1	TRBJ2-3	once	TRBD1	TGCGCCAGCAGTTGGTCCACCCGGGACAGGGACACAGATACGCAGTATTTT	CASSWSTRDRDTDTQYF
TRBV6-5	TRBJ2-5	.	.	TGTGCCAGCAGTTACTCAGGGGGTGAGGAGACCCAGTACTTC	CASSYSGGEETQYF
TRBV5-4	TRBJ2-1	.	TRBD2	TGTGCCAGCAGCTTCCGACTAGCGGGAGTATTCAATGAGCAGTTCTTC	CASSFRLAGVFNEQFF
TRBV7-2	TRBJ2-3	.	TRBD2	TGTGCCAGCAGCACACGACTAGCGGGTGCGGCGGATACGCAGTATTTT	CASSTRLAGAADTQYF
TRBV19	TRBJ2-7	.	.	TGTGCCAGTAGTACGGGACTTGTCTCCTACGAGCAGTACTTC	CASSTGLVSYEQYF
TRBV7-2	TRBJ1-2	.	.	TGTGCCAGCAGCTTAGTCGTTTTTGCTAACTATGGCTACACCTTC	CASSLVVFANYGYTF
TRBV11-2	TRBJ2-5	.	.	TGTGCCAGCAGCTTAGCCCTCAGAGAGACCCAGTACTTC	CASSLALRETQYF
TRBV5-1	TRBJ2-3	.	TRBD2	TGCGCCAGCAGCCCAGCGGGGGGCCGGCCAGATACGCAGTATTTT	CASSPAGGRPDTQYF
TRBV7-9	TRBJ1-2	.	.	TGTGCCAGCAGCCGCCCTCGGGACTATGGCTACACCTTC	CASSRPRDYGYTF
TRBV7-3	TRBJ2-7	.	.	TGTGCCAGCAGCTTAGCCCGAGAAGACGAGCAGTACTTC	CASSLAREDEQYF
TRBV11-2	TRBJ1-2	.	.	TGTGCCAGCAGCCCCCTGGGGGCAGGGATTAACTATGGCTACACCTTC	CASSPLGAGINYGYTF